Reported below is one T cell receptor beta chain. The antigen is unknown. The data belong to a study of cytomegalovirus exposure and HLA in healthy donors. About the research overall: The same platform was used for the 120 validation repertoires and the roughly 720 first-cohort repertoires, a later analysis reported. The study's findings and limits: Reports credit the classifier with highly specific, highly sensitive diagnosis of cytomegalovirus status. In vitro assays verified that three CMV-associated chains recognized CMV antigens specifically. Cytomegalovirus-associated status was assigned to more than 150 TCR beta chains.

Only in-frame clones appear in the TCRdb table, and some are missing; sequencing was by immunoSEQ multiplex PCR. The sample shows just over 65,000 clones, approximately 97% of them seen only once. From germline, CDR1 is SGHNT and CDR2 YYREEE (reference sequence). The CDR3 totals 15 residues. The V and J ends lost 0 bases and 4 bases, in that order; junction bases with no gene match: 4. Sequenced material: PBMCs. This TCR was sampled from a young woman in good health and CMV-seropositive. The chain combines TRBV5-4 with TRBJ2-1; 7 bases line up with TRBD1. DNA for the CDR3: TGTGCCAGCAGCTTGGGGGGGACAGTATACAATGAGCAGTTCTTC. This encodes CASSLGGTVYNEQFF.